The present T cell receptor beta chain was sequenced within a study of molecular identifiers for immune sequencing clone quantification. Study-level results: Should identical TCR molecules share a barcode, the sizes of highly expanded clones could be underestimated.

Per germline, CDR1 PRHDT and CDR2 FYEKMQ (reference sequence). V was clipped by 9 bases and J by 9 bases, with 15 bases between them. The CDR3 is 13 amino acids. Preparation methods for the bulk TCR libraries were those previously described, with listed TCR primers. TCRdb reprocessed the PCR reads via MiXCR and lists one record per CDR3 protein. The sample shows some 320,000 distinct CDR3 sequences, roughly a fifth of them seen only once. Sorted naive CD8 T cells were those defined as CD8+CD4-CCR7+CD45RA+. This clonotype has at least ten counts. Its target is unknown. What was sequenced was naive CD8+ T cells from blood, with Jurkat cell RNA spiked in. Subset indicated: FACS-sorted CD8+CD4-CCR7+CD45RA+ naive T cells. This clonotype was obtained from a human donor in good health. Some libraries in this study had Jurkat cell RNA spiked in. The chain is built from TRBV13 and TRBJ1-6; TRBD1 is a possible D gene (5 bases). This chain's CDR3 is CASLQGTGSPLHF. The CDR3, as DNA: TGTGCCAGTCTGCAGGGTACTGGTTCACCCCTCCACTTT.